This T cell receptor beta chain was captured by sequencing in a study of OX40 agonist ivuxolimab in advanced cancers. Broader study findings: The authors also found low normalized T-cell clonal expansion in some nonresponders. More expanded clones were found, on average, in CD8+ than in CD4+ T cells.

Only in-frame clones appear in the TCRdb table, and some are missing; sequencing was by immunoSEQ multiplex PCR. The sample gives 65,000 to 95,000 clones, approximately 92% of which show up once; around 0.53% is in the top ten. The CDR3 contains 13 residues. Germline CDR1 and CDR2: MDHEN and SYDVKM. Deletions cut 6 bases from V and 3 bases from J, with 12 bases between. Researchers took blood at baseline, on cycle 4 day 1, and on cycle 7 day 1. On this clone itself: Its antigen is as yet unknown.

The TCR sequence derives from an adult with an advanced solid tumor such as melanoma, head and neck, liver or kidney cancer. The chain links TRBV28 to TRBJ2-7; no firm D call. Here the sequenced sample was CD4+ or CD8+ T cells sorted from blood, taken in a trial of the OX40 agonist ivuxolimab. The CDR3 DNA reads TGTGCCAGCAGGACTGGCGTCCTCTACGAGCAGTACTTC. Amino acid sequence: CASRTGVLYEQYF.